This T cell receptor (beta chain) is from a study of tumor-infiltrating lymphocytes in primary liver carcinoma. It was from around 18-30 mg of unsorted bulk tissue that RNA and DNA were co-extracted. With a constant-region primer, TCR beta cDNA was made from 400 to 550 ng of total RNA. A slightly modified ARM-PCR protocol with three nested multiplex PCR rounds produced these TCR beta libraries. TRBV1-TRBV30 forward primers paired with a C-beta reverse primer were used in the first two PCR rounds, which ran approximately 10 cycles each. Using its own MiXCR run on the multiplex PCR reads, TCRdb lists one record per CDR3 protein. The sample consists of roughly 120,000 distinct CDR3 sequences, 50% to 80% of them appearing once. Germline CDR1 reads SGHRS; CDR2 reads YFSETQ. This CDR3 has 16 amino acids. Trimming took 5 bases from V and 3 from J, leaving 18 bases between them.

The sample taken for sequencing was liver tumor tissue from sampling region 3. Documented subset: tumor region T3, left-lateral pole. The chain couples TRBV5-1 to TRBJ2-1; TRBD2 might be the D (6 bases). The sequence came from an older woman with primary liver carcinoma and hepatitis B virus infection. In DNA, the CDR3 is TGCGCCAGCAGGGGGGGAGCGAATACAGTCTACAATGAGCAGTTCTTC. Translated, it gives CASRGGANTVYNEQFF.